A selection of T cell receptor beta chains follows, all from one sample in a study of CD8 T cells in Susac syndrome. TCRdb redid the calling of the immunoSEQ multiplex PCR reads with MiXCR, one entry per CDR3 protein. The sample includes 150,000 to 200,000 distinct CDR3 sequences, roughly 94% of them seen just once. The source material was CD4+ T cells from PBMCs. Receptors originate from a human donor with multiple sclerosis. Each CDR3 is given without its conserved first and last residue. The order of the fields is clone size, V gene, CDR3 protein. Clone size is not always given. Where it is, it says once, few, many or a class for expanded clones.

-,TRBV29-1,SARQDPNYGYT
once,TRBV28,ASTLPGYGYT
-,TRBV19,ASSIGTGTEAF
-,TRBV20-1,SAHPSGRGYEQY
few,TRBV6-1,ASRGDSNQPQH
-,TRBV5-1,ASSLGTPGNTEAF
-,TRBV4-3,ASSQAGLGETQY
-,TRBV12-3/TRBV12-4,ASSFVAGNEQF
-,TRBV29-1,SVGGTGEATQY
-,TRBV6-1,ASRNSRGSNYGYT
-,TRBV29-1,SVETSQGGTEAF
-,TRBV20-1,SAHKDRVQDTQY
-,TRBV15,ATSKTQGVPEAF
-,TRBV6-6,ASSYGLAEETQY
-,TRBV9,ASSPYQQGEHTEAF
-,TRBV12-3/TRBV12-4,ASSLLDRDQPQH
few,TRBV30,AWEGTGWNEQY
-,TRBV6-6,ASSFGGASYEQY
-,TRBV5-1,ASSSSPGQGKNIQY
-,TRBV24-1,ATSGTGGNQPQH
-,TRBV7-8,ASSLRDEPY
once,TRBV7-2,ASSSGPMNTGELF
-,TRBV14,ASSQGAEVVVTKNIQY
-,TRBV6-5,ASRVAAPGREQF
-,TRBV24-1,ATSDFVPGQGDEQF
-,TRBV11-2,ASSGADPVTGELF
few,TRBV12-3/TRBV12-4,ASSPRNEQF
-,TRBV3-1,ASSQQDLTDTQY
-,TRBV6-6,ASSEQGESYEQY
-,TRBV30,AWSRGLAGDNEQF
-,TRBV6-2/TRBV6-3,ASRPGRADSPLH
-,TRBV4-2,ASSQEATYEQY
-,TRBV12-3/TRBV12-4,ASSLAGTSRQY
-,TRBV14,ASSHRVGSGELF
-,TRBV4-2,ASSQEPGLAGGSDTQY
once,TRBV12-3/TRBV12-4,ASSFGHFQETQY
-,TRBV6-2/TRBV6-3,ASSYSVWTLGEAKNIQY
-,TRBV27,ASSLSRGREGGLF
-,TRBV28,ASSLSRPEKLF
once,TRBV27,ASSQQLVDTQY
-,TRBV20-1,SARVPGITEAF
-,TRBV27,ASSQSHGETQY
-,TRBV24-1,ATSARDRDGYT
-,TRBV20-1,SASRDRVNTEAF
-,TRBV15,ATSISGHNQPQH
-,TRBV24-1,ATSGAAGANVLT
-,TRBV11-2,ASSFLATDTQY
-,TRBV28,ASSRLRRYKLSGANVLT
-,TRBV5-4,ASSSPGGDKLF
-,TRBV19,ASRVTGNRNTIY
-,TRBV19,ASSRVPRDQPQH
-,TRBV3-1,ASSQDSAQETQY
-,TRBV6-5,ASTSGTGAEKLF
-,TRBV29-1,SVSDRGSTNEKLF
-,TRBV6-5,ASSYGLGTYGNTIY